One and the same sample provided the 7 T cell receptor beta chains below, sequenced in a study of T cells after somatic rescue of genetic block. Produced via immunoSEQ multiplex PCR; TCRdb's table is partial and in-frame only. Among 55,000 to 70,000 clones, around 92% were seen once, and the ten largest hold 2.9%. The source material was peripheral blood mononuclear cells (PBMCs). The receptors derive from a man aged 40-49 years.

The chain has TRBV7-9 and TRBJ1-1; 12 bases align to TRBD1. Germline-derived CDR1 and CDR2 are SEHNR and FQNEAQ (reference sequence). The CDR3 has 15 amino acids. Unmatched junction bases numbered 6, after V lost 5 bases and J lost 5 bases. The CDR3 DNA follows: TGTGCCAGCAGCCCAGGGACAGGGGGCAAAACTGAAGCTTTCTTT. Translating gives CASSPGTGGKTEAFF.

V and J are TRBV1 and TRBJ1-1; TRBD1 is taken as the D call from the table, unchecked against the DNA. TRBV1 corresponds to a pseudogene. This CDR3 is built from 13 residues. CDR3 loop: CTSSQERGIEAFF. Here the CDR3 DNA reads TGCACCAGCAGCCAAGAGAGGGGGATTGAAGCTTTCTTT.

This chain connects TRBV5-6 to TRBJ2-2; D not certain. This CDR3 has 16 residues. Looked up from germline, CDR1 is SGHDT and CDR2 is YYEEEE. V was shortened by 0 bases and J by 0 bases, with 9 bases between the two germline ends. This CDR3 is CASSLGFRANTGELFF. The CDR3 DNA sequence: TGTGCCAGCAGCTTGGGGTTCAGAGCGAACACCGGGGAGCTGTTTTTT.

The chain uses TRBV6-1 and TRBJ2-7; D is ambiguous. Trimming took 10 bases from V and 4 from J, leaving 8 bases between them. The CDR3 has 10 residues. Germline CDR1 is MNHNS and CDR2 is SASEGT. CDR3 region: CATGPYEQYF. In nucleotides, the CDR3 is TGTGCCACCGGACCTTACGAGCAGTACTTC.

V and J are TRBV13 and TRBJ2-2; no reliable D call. The germline gives CDR1 PRHDT, CDR2 FYEKMQ (reference sequence). There are 12 residues in the CDR3. Trimming removed 5 bases from V and 8 bases from J, with 9 bases in between. CDR3 loop: CASSPQLGELFF. In DNA form, the CDR3 reads TGTGCCAGCAGCCCCCAATTGGGGGAGCTGTTTTTT.

Written as DNA, the CDR3 is TGTGCCACCAGCAGAGAGGACCGCGCGACTCAGCCCCAGCATTTT. This gives the protein CATSREDRATQPQHF. The chain has TRBV15 and TRBJ1-5; the D is unclear. The CDR3 sequence is 15 residues long. V was trimmed by 0 bases and J by 6 bases, leaving 12 bases between them. Germline lookup yields CDR1 LNHNV and CDR2 YYDKDF (reference sequence).

This clone was seen once. The chain combines TRBV27 with TRBJ1-5, with 10 positions matching TRBD1. V was pared by 3 bases and J by 3 bases, with 5 bases of the junction left unmatched. There are 16 residues in the CDR3. Germline V CDR1 and CDR2: MNHEY, SMNVEV (reference sequence). This CDR3 reads CASSLMGQGNNQPQHF. In DNA, the CDR3 is TGTGCCAGCAGTTTGATGGGACAGGGGAACAATCAGCCCCAGCATTTT.